This section outlines one T cell receptor beta chain sequence together with its context. What it binds is unknown. This CDR3 region has 14 residues. With 0 bases removed from V and 6 bases from J, the gap between germline ends came to 10 bases. Germline V gives CDR1 SGHKS, CDR2 YYEKEE (reference sequence). The record originates from a study of cytomegalovirus exposure and HLA in healthy donors. Whole-study findings and limits: Serostatus for CMV was the only available immune exposure information. High specificity and sensitivity for cytomegalovirus status were reported for the classifier.

The primer mix had 60 Vbeta and 13 Jbeta primers. TCRdb keeps only in-frame clones here, not all; method: immunoSEQ multiplex PCR. The sample has more than 200,000 clones. J is TRBJ2-1 and V is TRBV5-5, with D maybe TRBD1 (6 bases). The receptor was isolated from a woman in her 30s in good health and CMV-seropositive. Sequencing used PBMCs. The CDR3 sequence is CASSLEGEVNEQFF. In DNA, the CDR3 is TGTGCCAGCAGCTTGGAGGGGGAAGTCAATGAGCAGTTCTTC.